The T cell receptor (beta chain) described here comes from a study of PD-L1 blockade in urothelial cancer. The table came from immunoSEQ multiplex PCR; TCRdb's copy has only in-frame clones and leaves some out. The sample includes under 55,000 clones, about 87% of them seen just once. The sample consisted of PBMCs, taken around atezolizumab (anti-PD-L1) treatment. This clonotype was sampled from a man in his forties with urothelial cancer.

CDR3 coding DNA: TGTGCCAGCAGCTTGGACAGCTCCGAGCAAGAGACCCAGTACTTC. Protein sequence: CASSLDSSEQETQYF. This rearrangement joins TRBV5-8 to TRBJ2-5; D is uncertain. Germline assignment: CDR1 SGHTS and CDR2 YDEGEE. The CDR3 has 15 residues. V shed 0 bases and J shed 2 bases, with 11 bases lying between them.